This TCR beta chain was found in a study of T cell responses to AZD1222 COVID-19 vaccine. This clone was seen only a few times. Some clones are missing from TCRdb's copy, which holds only in-frame ones; the method was immunoSEQ multiplex PCR. The top ten hold roughly 1.1% of the sample, which has about 45,000 clones, approximately 90% seen once. Germline V lookup: CDR1 SEHNR, CDR2 FQNEAQ (reference sequence). V dropped 5 bases and J dropped 1 base, with 20 bases sitting between them. The CDR3 totals 18 residues. This sequence joins TRBV7-9 and TRBJ2-2, with D uncertain. This TCR was sampled from an adult who received the AZD1222 COVID-19 vaccine. Specimen: peripheral blood, collected 28 days after the second AZD1222 dose. In DNA form, the CDR3 reads TGTGCCAGCAGCCGGGCCCCAACTCGGCCGTTGAACACCGGGGAGCTGTTTTTT. Translated: CASSRAPTRPLNTGELFF.